This T cell receptor beta chain emerged from a study of T cell repertoires in cytomegalovirus infection. Study-wide background: Carrying CMV and the relevant HLA type showed in public TCR beta signatures.

Notes on this clonotype: Antigen specificity is unknown.

CDR3 length equals 11 residues. V lost 6 bases and J lost 5, with 8 bases in between. Looked up from germline, CDR1 is SQVTM and CDR2 is ANQGSEA. Study findings and constraints: CMV-specific HLA-C-restricted TCR beta clonotypes dominated the ex vivo response. Totalled public TCR beta family frequency picked out people who carried CMV plus the relevant HLA.

Via MiXCR, TCRdb re-called the reads, giving one row per CDR3 protein. The table lists 400,000 or so distinct CDR3 sequences, less than 20% of them singletons. The chain recombines TRBV29-1 with TRBJ2-1; D is unresolved. The source of this sequence is a human donor in good health (CMV status not recorded). Some clones in this sample may be carry-over from other donors' samples. The sample taken for sequencing was PBMCs. CDR3 sequence reads: CSVRVNNEQFF. CDR3 sequence (DNA): TGCAGCGTCCGGGTGAACAATGAGCAGTTCTTC.